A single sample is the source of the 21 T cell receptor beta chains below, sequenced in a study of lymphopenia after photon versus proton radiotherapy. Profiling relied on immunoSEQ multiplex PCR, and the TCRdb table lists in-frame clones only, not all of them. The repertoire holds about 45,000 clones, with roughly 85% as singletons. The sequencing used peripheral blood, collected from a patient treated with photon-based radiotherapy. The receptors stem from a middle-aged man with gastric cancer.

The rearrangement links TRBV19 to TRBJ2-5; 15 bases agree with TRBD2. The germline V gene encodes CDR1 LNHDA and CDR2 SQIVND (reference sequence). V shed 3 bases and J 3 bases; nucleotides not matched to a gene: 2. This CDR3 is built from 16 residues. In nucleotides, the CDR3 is TGTGCCAGTAGTATCTGGACTAGCGGGGGGGAAGAGACCCAGTACTTC. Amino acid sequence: CASSIWTSGGEETQYF.

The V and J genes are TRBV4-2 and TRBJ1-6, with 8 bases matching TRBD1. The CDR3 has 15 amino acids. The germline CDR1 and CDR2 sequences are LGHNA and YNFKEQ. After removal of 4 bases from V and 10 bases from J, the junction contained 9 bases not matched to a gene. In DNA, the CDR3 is TGTGCCAGCAGCCTTTCCGGGACAGGCGGCTCACCCCTCCACTTT. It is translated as CASSLSGTGGSPLHF.

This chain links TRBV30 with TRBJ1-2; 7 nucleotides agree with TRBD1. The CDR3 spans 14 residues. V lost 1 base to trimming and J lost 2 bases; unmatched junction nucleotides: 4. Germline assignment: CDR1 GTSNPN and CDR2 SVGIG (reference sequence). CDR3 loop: CAWSGQDRNYGYTF. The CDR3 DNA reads TGTGCCTGGAGTGGACAGGACAGGAACTATGGCTACACCTTC.

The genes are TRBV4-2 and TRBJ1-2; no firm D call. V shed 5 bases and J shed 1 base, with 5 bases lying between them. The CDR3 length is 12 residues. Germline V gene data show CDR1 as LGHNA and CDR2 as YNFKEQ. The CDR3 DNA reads TGTGCCAGCAGCACCAATAACTATGGCTACACCTTC. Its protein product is CASSTNNYGYTF.

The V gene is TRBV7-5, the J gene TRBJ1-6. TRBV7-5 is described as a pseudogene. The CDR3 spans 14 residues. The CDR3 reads CARSPQGPRSPLHF. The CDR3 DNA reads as TGTGCCAGAAGCCCGCAAGGCCCTCGGTCACCCCTCCACTTT.

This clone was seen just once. This CDR3 reads CASSPGTNYGYTF. The DNA of the CDR3 is TGTGCCAGTAGCCCGGGGACTAACTATGGCTACACCTTC. The chain carries TRBV19 and TRBJ1-2; no reliable D call. This CDR3 has 13 amino acids. V was trimmed by 6 bases and J by 0 bases, leaving 8 bases between them. Germline CDR1 is LNHDA and CDR2 is SQIVND (reference sequence).

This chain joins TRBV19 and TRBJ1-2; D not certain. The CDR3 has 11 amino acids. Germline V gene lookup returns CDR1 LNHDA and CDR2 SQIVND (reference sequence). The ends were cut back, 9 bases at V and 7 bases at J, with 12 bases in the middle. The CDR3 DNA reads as TGTGCCAGCGAGGTCTATGGTGGCTACACCTTC. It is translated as CASEVYGGYTF. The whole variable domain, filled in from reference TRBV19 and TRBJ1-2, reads DGGITQSPKYLFRKEGQNVTLSCEQNLNHDAMYWYRQDPGQGLRLIYYSQIVNDFQKGDIAEGYSVSREKKESFPLTVTSAQKNPTAFYLCASEVYGGYTFGSGTRLTVV.

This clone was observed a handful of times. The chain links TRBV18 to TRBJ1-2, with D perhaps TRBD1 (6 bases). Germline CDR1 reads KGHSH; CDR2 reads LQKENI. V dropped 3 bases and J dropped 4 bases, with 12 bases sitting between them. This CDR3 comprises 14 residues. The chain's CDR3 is CASSPIDRSYGYTF. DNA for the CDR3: TGTGCCAGCTCACCGATCGACAGGAGCTATGGCTACACCTTC.

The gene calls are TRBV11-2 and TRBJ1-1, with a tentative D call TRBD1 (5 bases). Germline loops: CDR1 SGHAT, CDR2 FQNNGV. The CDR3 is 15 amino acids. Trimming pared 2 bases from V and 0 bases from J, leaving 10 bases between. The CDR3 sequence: CASSLWGGLNTEAFF. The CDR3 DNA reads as TGTGCCAGCAGCTTATGGGGGGGGTTGAACACTGAAGCTTTCTTT.

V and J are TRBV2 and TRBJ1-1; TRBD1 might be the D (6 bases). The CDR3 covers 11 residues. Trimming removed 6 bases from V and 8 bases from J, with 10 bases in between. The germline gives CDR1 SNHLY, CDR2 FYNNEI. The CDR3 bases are TGTGCCAGCAGACTCGACAGGGAAGCTTTCTTT. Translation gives CASRLDREAFF. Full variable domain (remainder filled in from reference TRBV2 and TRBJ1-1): EPEVTQTPSHQVTQMGQEVILRCVPISNHLYFYWYRQILGQKVEFLVSFYNNEISEKSEIFDDQFSVERPDGSNFTLKIRSTKLEDSAMYFCASRLDREAFFGQGTRLTVV.

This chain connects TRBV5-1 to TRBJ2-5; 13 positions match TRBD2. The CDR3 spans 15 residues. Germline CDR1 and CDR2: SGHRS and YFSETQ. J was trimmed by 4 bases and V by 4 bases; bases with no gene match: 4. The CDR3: CASSPTSGGSETQYF. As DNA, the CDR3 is TGCGCCAGCAGCCCGACTAGCGGGGGGTCAGAGACCCAGTACTTC.

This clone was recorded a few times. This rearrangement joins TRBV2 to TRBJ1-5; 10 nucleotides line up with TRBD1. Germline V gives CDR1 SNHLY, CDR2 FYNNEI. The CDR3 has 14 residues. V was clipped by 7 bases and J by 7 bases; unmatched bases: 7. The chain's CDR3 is CASTPETGGQPQHF. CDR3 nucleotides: TGTGCCAGCACCCCCGAGACAGGGGGCCAGCCCCAGCATTTT.

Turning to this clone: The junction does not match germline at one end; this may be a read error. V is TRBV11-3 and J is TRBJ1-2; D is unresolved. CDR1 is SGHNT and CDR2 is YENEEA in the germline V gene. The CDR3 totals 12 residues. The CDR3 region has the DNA TGTGCCAGCAGTTTCCAGCGATCTCTCCTTTATTTC. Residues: CASSFQRSLLYF.

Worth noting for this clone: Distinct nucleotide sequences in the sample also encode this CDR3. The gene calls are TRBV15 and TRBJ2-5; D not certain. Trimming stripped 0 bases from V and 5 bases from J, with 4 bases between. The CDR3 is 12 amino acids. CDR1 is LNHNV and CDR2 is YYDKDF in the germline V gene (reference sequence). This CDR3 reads CATSRDVETQYF. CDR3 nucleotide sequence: TGTGCCACCAGCAGAGACGTGGAGACCCAGTACTTC. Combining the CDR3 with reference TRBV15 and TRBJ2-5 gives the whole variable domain DAMVIQNPRYQVTQFGKPVTLSCSQTLNHNVMYWYQQKSSQAPKLLFHYYDKDFNNEADTPDNFQSRRPNTSFCFLDIRSPGLGDTAMYLCATSRDVETQYFGPGTRLLVL.

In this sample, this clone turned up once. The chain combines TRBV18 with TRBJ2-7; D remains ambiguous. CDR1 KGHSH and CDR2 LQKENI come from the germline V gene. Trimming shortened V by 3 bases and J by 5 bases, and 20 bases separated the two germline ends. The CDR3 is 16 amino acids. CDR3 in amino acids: CASSPLGPYPGDEQYF. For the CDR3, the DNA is TGTGCCAGCTCACCCCTGGGTCCCTATCCAGGAGACGAGCAGTACTTC.

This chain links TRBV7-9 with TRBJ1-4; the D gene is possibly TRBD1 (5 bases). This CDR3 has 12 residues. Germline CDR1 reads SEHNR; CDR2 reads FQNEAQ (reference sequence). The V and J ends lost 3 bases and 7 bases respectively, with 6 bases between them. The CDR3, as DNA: TGTGCCAGCAGCTTTGGGGGTGAAAAACTGTTTTTT. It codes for CASSFGGEKLFF.

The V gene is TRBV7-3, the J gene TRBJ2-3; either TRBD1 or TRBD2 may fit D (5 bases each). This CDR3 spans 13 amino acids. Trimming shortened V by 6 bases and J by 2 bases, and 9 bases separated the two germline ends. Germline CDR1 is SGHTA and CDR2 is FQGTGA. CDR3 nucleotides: TGTGCCAGCAGTCTGGGGGTCACAGATACGCAGTATTTT. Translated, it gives CASSLGVTDTQYF.

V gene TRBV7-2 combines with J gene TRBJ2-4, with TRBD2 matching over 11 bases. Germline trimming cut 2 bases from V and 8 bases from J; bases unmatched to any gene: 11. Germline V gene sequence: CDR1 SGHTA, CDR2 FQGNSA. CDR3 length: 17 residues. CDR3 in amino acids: CASSLWLAGGRGDIQYF. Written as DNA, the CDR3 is TGTGCCAGCAGCTTATGGCTAGCGGGGGGCAGAGGGGACATTCAGTACTTC.

CDR3 sequence reads: CASSQELRGPKETQYF. CDR3 bases: TGTGCCAGCAGCCAAGAGTTGAGGGGCCCAAAAGAGACCCAGTACTTC. This sequence joins TRBV4-2 and TRBJ2-5; possibly TRBD1 or TRBD2 for D (5 bases each). Between the trimmed V and J ends, which lost 0 bases and 3 bases, there was a span of 14 bases. Germline CDR1 is LGHNA and CDR2 is YNFKEQ. The CDR3 runs 16 residues.

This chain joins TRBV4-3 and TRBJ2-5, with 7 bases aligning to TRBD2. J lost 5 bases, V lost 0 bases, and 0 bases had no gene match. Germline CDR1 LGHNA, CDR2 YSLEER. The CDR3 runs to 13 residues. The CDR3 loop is CASSQEAGETQYF. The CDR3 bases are TGCGCCAGCAGCCAAGAAGCGGGGGAGACCCAGTACTTC.

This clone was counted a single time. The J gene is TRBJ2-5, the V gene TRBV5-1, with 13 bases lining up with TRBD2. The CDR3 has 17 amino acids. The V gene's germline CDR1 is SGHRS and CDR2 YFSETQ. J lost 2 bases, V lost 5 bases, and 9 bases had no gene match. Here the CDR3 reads CASSYRLTSGGQETQYF. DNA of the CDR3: TGCGCCAGCAGTTACCGCCTGACTAGCGGGGGGCAAGAGACCCAGTACTTC.